This paragraph reports one T cell receptor beta chain. The V gene's germline CDR1 is MNHEY and CDR2 SMNVEV (reference sequence). V was pared by 5 bases and J by 6 bases, with 16 bases between. This CDR3 spans 14 amino acids. This record comes from a study of blood T cell repertoires in COVID-19. In the source study's methods: Amplification from reference gene primers served as the basis for estimated nucleated cell counts. Assay used: immunoSEQ multiplex PCR; TCRdb lists only in-frame clones, some missing. That table is the source of V, J and clone size, and D and trimming were worked out from the DNA. The sample yields roughly 150,000 clones, roughly 82% seen once.

Sequenced input: peripheral blood. The genes are TRBV27 and TRBJ1-1; no reliable D call. The clonotype originates from a woman between 45 and 60 years old with acute or convalescent COVID-19. CDR3: CASSHSLRTSEAFF. CDR3 sequence (DNA): TGTGCCAGCAGTCACTCACTCCGGACTTCTGAAGCTTTCTTT.